Listed below are T cell receptor beta chains from one sample, sequenced in a study of T-cell memory formation after mild COVID-19. TCRdb re-called the 5' RACE reads through MiXCR, storing one row per CDR3 protein. The sample lists 100,000 to 130,000 distinct CDR3 sequences, around 17% occurring once. Sequences were obtained from PBMCs or a T cell subset sorted from them (not recorded which). The receptors derive from a man between 18 and 29 years old who had mild COVID-19 (a few samples of this study predate the infection). Cell type and time point are not known. Each CDR3 is given with its conserved first and last residue. D genes are given only for firm matches. The size entry is marked missing in some rows and otherwise reads once, few, many or a size class.

v_gene	d_gene	j_gene	abundance	CDR3aa	CDR3nt
TRBV7-9	TRBD2	TRBJ2-1	few	CASSLWLAGLDEQFF	TGTGCCAGCAGCTTATGGCTAGCGGGGTTGGATGAGCAGTTCTTC
TRBV19	.	TRBJ2-3	.	CASQRGGVGYF	TGTGCCAGTCAGAGGGGAGGAGTAGGGTATTTT
TRBV6-5	.	TRBJ2-3	.	CASSYSRGAGDTQYF	TGTGCCAGCAGTTACTCCCGGGGTGCAGGGGATACGCAGTATTTT
TRBV7-2	TRBD1	TRBJ1-2	.	CASSLDRDYGYTF	TGTGCCAGCAGCCTAGACAGGGACTATGGCTACACCTTC
TRBV11-2	TRBD1	TRBJ1-1	.	CASSSQGSSTEAFF	TGTGCCAGCAGCTCACAGGGGTCGTCCACTGAAGCTTTCTTT
TRBV20-1	TRBD1	TRBJ1-1	.	CSAYRSDRGGTEAFF	TGCAGTGCCTATCGATCAGACAGGGGGGGCACTGAAGCTTTCTTT
TRBV5-1	TRBD1	TRBJ1-5	few	CASSLGGTGTNQPQHF	TGCGCCAGCAGCTTGGGGGGGACAGGGACCAATCAGCCCCAGCATTTT
TRBV12-3/TRBV12-4	.	TRBJ2-5	few	CASTGGYQETQYF	TGTGCCAGCACCGGTGGGTACCAAGAGACCCAGTACTTC
TRBV9	.	TRBJ2-2	few	CASSVVGVTGELFF	TGTGCCAGCAGCGTCGTGGGCGTCACCGGGGAGCTGTTTTTT
TRBV3-1	.	TRBJ1-5	medium-sized	CASSQGRGPAQEPQHF	TGTGCCAGCAGCCAAGGGCGCGGCCCGGCGCAGGAGCCCCAGCATTTT
TRBV5-1	.	TRBJ1-6	few	CASSLNSGGSPLHF	TGCGCCAGCAGCTTGAATTCGGGGGGTTCACCCCTCCACTTT
TRBV7-9	TRBD1	TRBJ2-5	few	CASSRQGATQETQYF	TGTGCCAGCAGCCGACAGGGGGCCACCCAAGAGACCCAGTACTTC
TRBV12-3/TRBV12-4	.	TRBJ1-5	.	CASSSTTYQPQHF	TGTGCCAGCAGTTCTACCACTTATCAGCCCCAGCATTTT
TRBV5-6	.	TRBJ1-2	few	CASSLYGGGYTF	TGTGCCAGCAGCTTGTACGGAGGTGGCTACACCTTC
TRBV5-1	.	TRBJ1-1	.	CASSQVGGDTEAFF	TGCGCCAGCAGTCAGGTGGGAGGGGACACTGAAGCTTTCTTT
TRBV6-6	.	TRBJ1-5	few	CASSYAESHQPQHF	TGTGCCAGCAGTTATGCAGAATCTCACCAGCCCCAGCATTTT
TRBV3-1	.	TRBJ1-2	.	CASSQASYGYTF	TGTGCCAGCAGCCAAGCGTCATATGGCTACACCTTC
TRBV29-1	.	TRBJ2-1	few	CSVGGARHNEQFF	TGCAGCGTCGGAGGAGCGCGACACAATGAGCAGTTCTTC
TRBV6-6	.	TRBJ1-4	.	CASNMVRSNEKLFF	TGTGCCAGCAATATGGTCAGAAGTAATGAAAAACTGTTTTTT
TRBV7-2	.	TRBJ2-5	.	CASSWWGSPETQYF	TGTGCCAGCAGCTGGTGGGGGTCCCCAGAGACCCAGTACTTC
TRBV6-6	TRBD2	TRBJ2-3	few	CASEGGGTDTQYF	TGTGCCAGCGAGGGAGGGGGCACAGATACGCAGTATTTT
TRBV12-3/TRBV12-4	.	TRBJ1-1	few	CASSLIPGPYTEAFF	TGTGCCAGCAGTTTAATTCCGGGACCCTACACTGAAGCTTTCTTT
TRBV5-1	TRBD1	TRBJ2-1	few	CASSLQGAAGNEQFF	TGCGCCAGCAGCCTCCAGGGGGCAGCGGGCAATGAGCAGTTCTTC
TRBV14	.	TRBJ2-4	.	CASSPERDTLAKNIQYF	TGTGCCAGCAGCCCCGAGAGGGACACCTTGGCCAAAAACATTCAGTACTTC
TRBV3-1	.	TRBJ1-1	few	CASSQTSAEAFF	TGTGCCAGCAGCCAGACCAGCGCTGAAGCTTTCTTT
TRBV15	.	TRBJ2-5	few	CATSRGQETQYF	TGTGCCACCAGCAGAGGTCAAGAGACCCAGTACTTC
TRBV5-1	TRBD1	TRBJ2-2	.	CASSPGQGNGELFF	TGCGCCAGCAGCCCGGGACAGGGGAACGGGGAGCTGTTTTTT
TRBV6-6	.	TRBJ2-3	.	CASSPPPAGHTQYF	TGTGCCAGCAGTCCCCCTCCGGCGGGCCATACGCAGTATTTT
TRBV12-3/TRBV12-4	TRBD1	TRBJ2-5	many	CASSPLGTGGETQYF	TGTGCCAGCAGTCCCCTCGGGACAGGGGGGGAGACCCAGTACTTC
TRBV7-9	.	TRBJ2-5	few	CASSLPGNLKETQYF	TGTGCCAGCAGCTTACCAGGGAACCTTAAAGAGACCCAGTACTTC
TRBV29-1	.	TRBJ2-2	.	CSVADPNTGELFF	TGCAGCGTTGCCGACCCCAACACCGGGGAGCTGTTTTTT
TRBV10-3	.	TRBJ2-6	many	CAISEQPGTHLPGANVLTF	TGTGCCATCAGTGAGCAGCCGGGAACGCACCTCCCTGGGGCCAACGTCCTGACTTTC
TRBV5-6	.	TRBJ2-1	.	CASSLGDAQFF	TGTGCCAGCAGCTTGGGGGACGCCCAGTTCTTC
TRBV20-1	TRBD2	TRBJ2-4	few	CSAPGLAGGKNIQYF	TGCAGTGCCCCCGGACTAGCGGGGGGCAAAAACATTCAGTACTTC
TRBV20-1	.	TRBJ2-2	.	CSAEGRGYTGELFF	TGCAGTGCCGAGGGGAGGGGGTACACCGGGGAGCTGTTTTTT